These T cell receptor beta chains were read from a single sample in a study of T cells in Graves' hyperthyroidism and ophthalmopathy. TCRdb ran MiXCR on the multiplex PCR reads and lists one entry per CDR3 protein. The data hold about 250,000 distinct CDR3 sequences, with around 25% observed a single time. The sequencing sample was made of blood. The receptors stem from a woman aged 40 to 49 with Graves' ophthalmopathy. Each CDR3 is given with its conserved first and last residue. A D gene is named only where the DNA matches it firmly. Size is omitted from some rows. Given values are once, few, many or a class for expanded clones.

j_call v_call clone_size d_call cdr3_nt cdr3_aa
TRBJ1-5 TRBV6-1 - - TGTGCCAGCAGTGAGGAAGGGGGGACCAATCAGCCCCAGCATTTT CASSEEGGTNQPQHF
TRBJ1-2 TRBV6-1 many - TGTGCCAGCAGTGCCTGGACCGAGGCCGGCTATGGCTACACCTTC CASSAWTEAGYGYTF
TRBJ1-1 TRBV11-2 - - TGTGCCAGCACCTTAAGGGTGGCGAGCTTGAACACTGAAGCTTTCTTT CASTLRVASLNTEAFF
TRBJ2-5 TRBV12-3/TRBV12-4 many TRBD1 TGTGCCAGCAGTCCCAGGACAGGGGTCCTGGGAGAGACCCAGTACTTC CASSPRTGVLGETQYF
TRBJ2-7 TRBV5-5 many TRBD1 TGTGCCAGCAGCTTGTTGCGGACAGGGCCTACCTACGAGCAGTACTTC CASSLLRTGPTYEQYF
TRBJ1-1 TRBV29-1 - - TGCAGCGTTGAAGAACTCCGGGGCGGCGTACCTGAAGCTTGCTTT CSVEELRGGVPEACF
TRBJ2-7 TRBV9 many TRBD2 TGTGCCAGCAGCGTAGTGGCGGGAGGGCCCTACGAGCAGTACTTC CASSVVAGGPYEQYF
TRBJ2-7 TRBV29-1 many - TGCAGCGTAGAAAGGAACTACGAGCAGTACTTC CSVERNYEQYF
TRBJ1-5 TRBV6-1 - - TGTGCCAGCAGGACAGGTAATAGCAATCAGCCCCAGCATTTT CASRTGNSNQPQHF
TRBJ1-3 TRBV30 many TRBD1 TGTGCCTGGTCTGGACAGGGGAAATACTCTGGAAACACCATATATTTT CAWSGQGKYSGNTIYF
TRBJ2-7 TRBV14 many TRBD2 TGTGCCAGCAGCCTTACTAGCGGGAGCGAGCAGTACTTC CASSLTSGSEQYF
TRBJ2-2 TRBV6-5 few TRBD2 TGTGCCAGCAGTTACTCCCCGGGGGGGGGGAACACCGGGGAGCTGTTTTTT CASSYSPGGGNTGELFF
TRBJ2-7 TRBV6-1 - - TGTGCCAACTCTGAGGTTTACGAGCAGTCCTTC CANSEVYEQSF
TRBJ1-5 TRBV12-5 many - TGTGCTAGTGGTACTAGAGGGAACGGCAATCAGCCCCAGCATTTT CASGTRGNGNQPQHF
TRBJ2-7 TRBV6-5 - - TGTGCCAGCAGTTACGAGGCAGGGGTCAGGGAGCAGTACTTC CASSYEAGVREQYF
TRBJ1-3 TRBV5-1 few - TGCGCCAGCAGCGCGGCGGGGGGAAACACCATATATTTT CASSAAGGNTIYF
TRBJ2-1 TRBV30 many TRBD2 TGTGCCTGGAGCCCAGGACTAGCGGGAGGGCCGTACAATGAGCAGTTCTTC CAWSPGLAGGPYNEQFF
TRBJ2-7 TRBV19 many - TGTGCCAGTAGCCCCGAGTGGGGGGCCTCCTACGAGCAGTACTTC CASSPEWGASYEQYF
TRBJ1-1 TRBV14 many - TGTGCCAGCAGCCAAGAAGTTGGGAACATACGGGCTTTCTTT CASSQEVGNIRAFF
TRBJ1-5 TRBV28 many TRBD1 TGTGCCAGCAGGCCTGGGACAGGGGGGCGCAGTCGGGGCTCCAATCAGCCCCAGCATTTT CASRPGTGGRSRGSNQPQHF
TRBJ2-7 TRBV20-1 many - TGCAGTGCTAGAGCCCAATCTTTTGAGCAGTACTTC CSARAQSFEQYF
TRBJ1-1 TRBV12-3/TRBV12-4 once - TGTGCCAGCAGTACTGCGTTTGAGAAGAACACTGAAGCTTTCTTT CASSTAFEKNTEAFF
TRBJ2-7 TRBV12-3/TRBV12-4 many - TGTGCCAGCAGTTCGGGAGTTTACTACGAGCAGTACTTC CASSSGVYYEQYF
TRBJ2-5 TRBV24-1 many - TGTGCCACCAGTGATAGGACAGTACAAGAGACCCAGTACTTC CATSDRTVQETQYF
TRBJ1-1 TRBV30 many TRBD1 TGTGCCTGGAGTAAGCAGGGGGCCCCGAACACTGAAGCTTTCTTT CAWSKQGAPNTEAFF
TRBJ1-2 TRBV12-3/TRBV12-4 - - TGTGCCAGCAGCCTGGACTTTGGTGGCTACACCTTC CASSLDFGGYTF
TRBJ2-7 TRBV4-2 many TRBD1 TGTGCCAGCAGCCAGACAGGGGGCTCCGAGCAGTACTTC CASSQTGGSEQYF
TRBJ1-1 TRBV5-1 - - TGCGCCAGCAGCTTGACAGGGCTCACTGAAGCTTTCTTT CASSLTGLTEAFF
TRBJ2-5 TRBV20-1 - - TGCAGTGCCAAGATTGCCATACAAGAGACCCAGTACTTC CSAKIAIQETQYF
TRBJ1-5 TRBV3-1 - - TGTGCCAGCAGCTCCCAGCCCAATACTAATCAGCCCCAGCATTTT CASSSQPNTNQPQHF
TRBJ1-1 TRBV7-6 many - TGTGCCAGCAGCTTAAGGGACGGGGCACCTGAAGCTTTCTTT CASSLRDGAPEAFF
TRBJ2-2 TRBV11-3 many - TGTGCCAGCAGGGAGGGGACATCGAACACCGGGGAGCTGTTTTTT CASREGTSNTGELFF
TRBJ1-1 TRBV7-2 many TRBD1 TGTGCCAGCAGCTTAGGCCAGGGGGAGGCTGAAGCTTTCTTT CASSLGQGEAEAFF
TRBJ2-7 TRBV28 many - TGTGCCAGCAGGAGAACTCCAGGGAAGGACTACGAGCAGTACTTC CASRRTPGKDYEQYF
TRBJ2-6 TRBV24-1 - - TGTGCCACCAGCGGCCCGAAGTCAGGGGTCAACGTCCTGATTTTC CATSGPKSGVNVLIF
TRBJ2-3 TRBV4-1 many TRBD2 TGCGCCAGCAGCCAGGGGACTAGCGGGAGTGCAGATACGCAGTATTTT CASSQGTSGSADTQYF
TRBJ1-2 TRBV29-1 many - TGCAGCGTTGTACAGGGCGGTGGCTACACCTTC CSVVQGGGYTF
TRBJ1-1 TRBV20-1 many - TGCAGTGCTACCGGAACCAAAAACACTGAAGCTTTCTTT CSATGTKNTEAFF
TRBJ1-2 TRBV28 - TRBD1 TGTGCCAGCACCCCATGGGACAGGGGGAACTATGGCTACACCTTC CASTPWDRGNYGYTF
TRBJ1-2 TRBV19 - - TGTGCCAGTAGAATCGGACAGTACGTTAACTATGGCTACACCTTC CASRIGQYVNYGYTF
TRBJ2-7 TRBV5-5 many TRBD2 TGTGCCAGCAGCTTGTATCAGGGGCGCACTGCGGGAGGGCCGACCCACGAGCAGTACTTC CASSLYQGRTAGGPTHEQYF
TRBJ1-5 TRBV5-5 many - TGTGCCAGCAGTCAACAGGGAGGGGGCAATCAGCCCCAGCATTTT CASSQQGGGNQPQHF
TRBJ2-7 TRBV6-5 many - TGTGCCAGCAGTTACTCCGTGGGTGGAGGGTACGAGCAGTACTTC CASSYSVGGGYEQYF
TRBJ2-7 TRBV7-2 many - TGTGCCAGCACCCCCTCCCCAGGGCGTGAGCAGTACTTC CASTPSPGREQYF
TRBJ1-3 TRBV28 many TRBD1 TGTGCCAGCAGTTTAAGAGGACAGGGGAGAAACACCATATATTTT CASSLRGQGRNTIYF
TRBJ1-1 TRBV28 few - TGTGCCAGCAGTGACCCATGGGAGGGCCCGGGAGCTTTCTTT CASSDPWEGPGAFF
TRBJ1-1 TRBV5-1 many - TGCGCCAGCGGTGCCGGCCAGCGGGACACTGAAGCTTTCTTT CASGAGQRDTEAFF
TRBJ2-7 TRBV5-1 many - TGCGCCAGCAGCGGGGGTTACTACGAGCAGTACTTC CASSGGYYEQYF
TRBJ2-5 TRBV7-3 - TRBD2 TGTGCCAGCAGCTTAAGCCTAGCGGGAAAAGAGACCCAGTACTTC CASSLSLAGKETQYF
TRBJ1-5 TRBV28 - - TGTGCCAGCAGCTCCAACAGGGTGGATCAGCCCCAGCATTTT CASSSNRVDQPQHF
TRBJ2-2 TRBV7-2 many - TGTGCCAGCAGCCCCGGACACAACACCGGGGAGCTGTTTTTT CASSPGHNTGELFF
TRBJ2-6 TRBV6-5 many - TGTGCCAGCAGTTTTCAGGTATCTGGGGCCAACGTCCTGACTTTC CASSFQVSGANVLTF
TRBJ1-1 TRBV30 many - TGTGCCTGGATAGAGTCAGGCGTCACTGAAGCTTTCTTT CAWIESGVTEAFF
TRBJ2-5 TRBV6-2/TRBV6-3 - - TGTGCCAGCAGTTACCTCAGGGAGCGGGAGACCCAGTACTTC CASSYLRERETQYF
TRBJ1-2 TRBV6-1 - - TGTGCCAGCAGTGAATACGGGTCTAACTATGGCTACACCTTC CASSEYGSNYGYTF
TRBJ1-5 TRBV6-5 - - TGTGCCAGCAGTTACTCGGGTCAGCCCCAGCATTTT CASSYSGQPQHF
TRBJ2-5 TRBV10-3 many TRBD1 TGTGCCATCAGTCGACGTCCGACAGGGCGGGAGACCCAGTACTTC CAISRRPTGRETQYF
TRBJ2-7 TRBV11-2 many - TGTGCCAGCTCAATTTATTACGAGCAGTACTTC CASSIYYEQYF
TRBJ1-5 TRBV7-9 - - TGTGCCAGCAGCCGGGCGAATAGCAATCAGCCCCAGCATTTT CASSRANSNQPQHF